This TCR beta chain appears in the sequencing data of a study of cytomegalovirus exposure and HLA in healthy donors (dated by TCRdb to about 2017). For the study in its entirety: An earlier analysis of approximately 640 of the donors reported more than 250 Gb of sequence data and about 100 million unique TCR beta sequences from approximately 180 million T cells. Of the roughly 400 genotyped donors, 65% to 90% fell in the genetic ancestry cluster associated with self-reported Caucasian donors. Donor age, sex, ethnicity and CMV serostatus were compiled alongside the repertoire data. A handful of DR-DQ haplotypes were handled as single units for association and clustering because linkage in the cohort was strong. A separate validation cohort of roughly 110 different subjects was used in addition to the roughly 700-subject first cohort. The number of donors typed differed by locus, with 629-630 for A, B, C, DRB1 and DQB1, around 500 for DQA1, 600 to 610 for DPA1, and over 400 for DPB1. The later analysis used no new phenotypic data to find candidate immune exposures, relying instead on TCR beta sequences and their occurrence across donors. An early release covering roughly 640 HLA-typed donors comprised approximately 300 gigabases of sequencing data and some 79 million unique TCR sequences. Genome-wide SNP genotypes for about 65% of the 666 donors were used in a later genetic analysis, which treated that subset as a discovery cohort. The study aimed to test whether cataloging public T cell receptors could reveal signatures of past pathogen exposure. Among a few hundred genotyped donors of the cohort, an average of 235,054 unique TCR beta nucleotide sequences were sequenced per donor, around 18% of them non-productive. To predict cytomegalovirus infection status, the study combined high-throughput TCR immunosequencing, statistical association of individual TCRs with disease status, and machine learning. An earlier analysis of approximately 640 of the donors applied high-throughput TCR beta sequencing to assess whether each TCR beta V gene segment acted as functional or pseudogenic. A later analysis re-examined previously published TCR beta repertoires from more than 550 donors and added high-resolution HLA genotyping to investigate patterns of TCR occurrence. HLA typing covered class I and class II loci at four-digit resolution. Every repertoire in the discovery cohort had been generated on one and the same sequencing platform. The study profiled the T cell repertoires of about 640 subjects by immunosequencing and related them to cytomegalovirus serostatus. Paper-wide results and their limitations: A later analysis associated about 17,000 TCR beta sequences with specific HLA alleles at a false discovery rate of 0.05. An association between a missense DCLRE1C variant and V-gene and J-gene trimming of TCR beta chains was found in a later genetic analysis and replicated in an independent cohort. Immune exposure information for the cohort was limited to CMV serostatus. A later analysis found that HLA-associated TCR beta chains were more clonally expanded and had lower generation probabilities than equally common non-associated chains. Across donors, most TCR sequences were observed very rarely, whereas some public TCRs were present in many individuals. In vitro tests confirmed that a few of the cytomegalovirus-associated TCR beta chains recognize cytomegalovirus antigens. According to a later analysis, parvovirus B19, influenza, CMV and Epstein-Barr virus appeared linked to several top co-occurrence clusters. In a later genetic analysis, fewer N-insertions in productive TCRs were reported among donors in an Asian-associated ancestry cluster than the approximately 710-donor mean. When HLA alleles, especially DR and DQ, strongly co-occurred, TCR associations were difficult to assign to individual alleles. A later analysis found that TCR association rates varied across HLA loci, with DRB1 alleles showing the most associated TCRs and HLA-C alleles the fewest. According to the authors, the approach could potentially be generalized to other disease states and immunological phenotypes. A further reported finding was that TCR beta sequences accurately predicted the HLA-A and HLA-B alleles for most subjects in the first cohort. Because HLA typing was missing for some donors at each locus, association tests included only the typed subset. Correlated functional status among segregating V segments might reflect linkage disequilibrium, but an unknown experimental factor could not be ruled out. The sequencing pipeline was judged likely to have produced a cluster of highly shared sequence variants as a technical artifact. The presence/absence analyses assumed that sequencing depth was roughly uniform across donors, and that assumption may not be true. The study listed 164 TCR beta chains as associated with cytomegalovirus. About 15 rarely observed V segments, including chromosome 9 orphons, were excluded from the earlier analysis of about 600 of the donors because counts were too low. The classifier was reported to diagnose cytomegalovirus status with high specificity and sensitivity in both the original cohort and the validation cohort. In this cohort, only TCR beta chains were sequenced, and detectable features were limited by the absence of alpha or paired-chain data. In a later analysis, most CMV-associated TCR beta chains were found to appear HLA-restricted, with HLA associations seemingly driven largely by CMV exposure. Broadly in line with IMGT annotations, most TCR beta V segments showed up in productive rearrangements about 90% or about 30% of the time in an earlier analysis of 450 to 600 of the donors.

About this clone itself: The antigen it recognizes is unknown. At one boundary the junction diverges from the germline segment, which might be a read error.

Libraries were built with the immunoSEQ multiplex PCR assay. The multiplex PCR relied on a mix of 60 forward primers for TCR Vbeta segments and 13 reverse primers for TCR Jbeta segments. The CDR3 region of rearranged TCR beta genes was amplified from genomic DNA with a multiplex PCR assay. The Illumina HiSeq System was used to sequence the amplified TCR beta libraries as 87-base-pair reads. The source study handled its data this way. A later analysis tallied 75 million to 95 million unique TCR beta chains across the 700 or so repertoires, and approximately 9.9 million of those chains were shared by two or more donors. Raw reads were error-corrected and collapsed into unique sequences by a nearest-neighbor algorithm in which closely related sequences were merged to remove PCR and sequencing errors. To assign V, D and J gene segments, CDR3 sequences were aligned to IMGT reference sequences. For a sequence to be retained, at least a six-nucleotide match to both a V gene segment and a J gene segment was required. A rearrangement was called productive if the CDR3 had no stop codons and remained in frame with V and J, and every other rearrangement was called non-productive. Following IMGT convention, CDR3 was defined as the stretch from the second conserved V-encoded cysteine to the conserved J-encoded phenylalanine. The earlier analysis of about 560 of the donors excluded any sequence lacking an unambiguous match to a single V gene segment. In an earlier analysis of around 590 of the donors, a V segment was called functional when productive rearrangements were above 56.7%, and segregating when the standard deviation between donors exceeded 5%. To diagnose cytomegalovirus status from the catalog of TCR beta chain sequences, a statistical classification framework was built. In a later analysis, V and J genes were assigned by comparing TCR nucleotide sequences against IMGT/GENE-DB human TR gene sequences. In a later analysis, CDR3 sequences and most-parsimonious VDJ recombination scenarios were assigned using the TCRdist pipeline. In a later analysis, each TCR beta chain was defined by its CDR3 amino acid sequence together with its V-gene family, and reads lacking a unique V-gene family were excluded. A later analysis removed several hundred highly shared, low-generation-probability nucleotide sequences to deal with suspected cross-contamination and a sequencing artifact. A later analysis calculated a clonal expansion index for each public chain from normalized within-repertoire ranks of inferred template counts. A later analysis computed generation probabilities with a VDJ recombination model fitted to out-of-frame rearrangements, and checked the results against IGoR. In a later analysis, TCR-TCR, TCR-HLA and TCR-CMV co-occurrence was scored with hypergeometric tests, and a repertoire-size bias correction was applied to TCR pairs. False discovery rates were estimated in a later analysis by permuting HLA or CMV assignments 20 times. In a later analysis, co-occurring TCRs were grouped using DBSCAN, and TCRdist sequence similarity was added for clustering within HLA-allele-positive subsets. Co-occurrence clustering excluded repertoires with fewer than 30,000 or more than 120,000 public chains, plus five with anomalous nucleotide sharing. Here the immuneACCESS table is served through TCRdb, limited to in-frame sequences with V and J called. Missing clones are a known gap in these copies; in checked studies unresolved V genes cover under half, and the rest lacks a known reason. For V, J and clone size, that table is used; D and trimming come from the DNA. Counted in this sample were tens of thousands of clones; 75% to 85% of them appeared once. The top ten clonotypes cover roughly 51% of the sample.

In total, roughly 670 healthy bone marrow donors made up the cohort. Cohort members were all nominally healthy when sampled, although unrecorded immune exposures were likely present. The donor tested CMV seropositive, placing the donor among the approximately 290 seropositive members of the cohort. A peripheral blood sample was provided by each donor, and peripheral blood mononuclear cells were used for TCR beta sequencing. Genomic DNA extraction from the blood cell samples was performed with the Qiagen DNeasy Blood Extraction Kit. The specimen was PBMCs. This TCR came from a man between 45 and 60 years old in good health and CMV-seropositive.

The CDR3 loop reads CAWSLGSVLNQPQNF. The sequenced DNA is TGTGCCTGGAGTCTAGGTTCAGTACTTAATCAGCCCCAGAATTTT. The receptor chain draws on TRBV30 and TRBJ1-5; the D gene remains uncertain. CDR1 is given as GTSNPN and CDR2 as SVGIG, both from the germline V gene (reference sequence). CDR3 length: 15 amino acids, cysteine to phenylalanine. The entry retains the CDR3 DNA only, 45 bases that are in frame from base 1.